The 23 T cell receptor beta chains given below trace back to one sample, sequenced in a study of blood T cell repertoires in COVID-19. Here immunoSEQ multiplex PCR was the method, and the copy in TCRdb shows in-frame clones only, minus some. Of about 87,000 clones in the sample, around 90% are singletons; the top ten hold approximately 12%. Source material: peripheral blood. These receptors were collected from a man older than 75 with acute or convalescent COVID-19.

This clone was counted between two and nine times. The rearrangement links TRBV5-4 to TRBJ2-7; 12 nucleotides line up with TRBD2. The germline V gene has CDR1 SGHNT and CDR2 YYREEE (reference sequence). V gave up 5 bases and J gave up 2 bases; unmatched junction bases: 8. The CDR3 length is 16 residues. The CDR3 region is CASSWTSGAAAYEQYF. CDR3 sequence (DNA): TGTGCCAGCAGTTGGACTAGCGGGGCAGCGGCCTACGAGCAGTACTTC.

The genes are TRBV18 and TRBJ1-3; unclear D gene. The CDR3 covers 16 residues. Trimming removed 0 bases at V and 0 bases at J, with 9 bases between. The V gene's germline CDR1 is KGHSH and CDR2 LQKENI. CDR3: CASSPPTAVSGNTIYF. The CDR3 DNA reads TGTGCCAGCTCACCACCAACCGCAGTCTCTGGAAACACCATATATTTT.

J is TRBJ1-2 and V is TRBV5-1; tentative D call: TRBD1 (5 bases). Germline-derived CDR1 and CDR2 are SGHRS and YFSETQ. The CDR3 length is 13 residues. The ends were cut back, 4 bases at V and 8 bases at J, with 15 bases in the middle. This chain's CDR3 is CASSLETVAGYTF. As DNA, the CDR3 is TGCGCCAGCAGCCTAGAGACAGTTGCGGGCTACACCTTC.

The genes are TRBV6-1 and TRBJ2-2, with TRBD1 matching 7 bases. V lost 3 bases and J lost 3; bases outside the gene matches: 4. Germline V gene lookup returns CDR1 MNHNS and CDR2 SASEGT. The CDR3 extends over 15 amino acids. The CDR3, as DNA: TGTGCCAGCAGTGAGACAGGGATGGACACCGGGGAGCTGTTTTTT. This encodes CASSETGMDTGELFF.

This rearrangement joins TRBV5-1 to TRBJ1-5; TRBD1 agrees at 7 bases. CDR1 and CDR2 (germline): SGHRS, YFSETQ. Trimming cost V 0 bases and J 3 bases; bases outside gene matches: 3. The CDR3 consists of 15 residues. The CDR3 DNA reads TGCGCCAGCAGCTTGGAAGGGGGCGACAATCAGCCCCAGCATTTT. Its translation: CASSLEGGDNQPQHF.

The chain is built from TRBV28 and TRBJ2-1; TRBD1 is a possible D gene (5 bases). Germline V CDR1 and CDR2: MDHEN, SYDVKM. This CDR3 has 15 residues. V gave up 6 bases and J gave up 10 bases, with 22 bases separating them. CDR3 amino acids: CASRNFRRGKEEQFF. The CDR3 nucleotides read TGTGCCAGCAGAAATTTCCGAAGGGGCAAAGAGGAGCAGTTCTTC. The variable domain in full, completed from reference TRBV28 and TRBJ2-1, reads DVKVTQSSRYLVKRTGEKVFLECVQDMDHENMFWYRQDPGLGLRLIYFSYDVKMKEKGDIPEGYSVSREKKERFSLILESASTNQTSMYLCASRNFRRGKEEQFFGPGTRLTVL.

The CDR3 region is CASSPAGTGNEKLFF. CDR3 coding DNA: TGTGCCAGCAGCCCGGCCGGGACAGGCAATGAAAAACTGTTTTTT. The chain employs TRBV11-2 and TRBJ1-4; 8 nucleotides match TRBD1. The germline V gene encodes CDR1 SGHAT and CDR2 FQNNGV. CDR3 size: 15 residues. V lost 5 bases, J lost 5 bases, and 7 bases stayed unmatched.

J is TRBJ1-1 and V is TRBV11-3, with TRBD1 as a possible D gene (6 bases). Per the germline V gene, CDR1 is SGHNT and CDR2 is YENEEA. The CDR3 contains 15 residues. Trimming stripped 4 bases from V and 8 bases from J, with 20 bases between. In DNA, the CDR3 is TGTGCCAGCAGCTCGTCCAGGGGAGAGTCGGGCGAAGCTTTCTTT. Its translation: CASSSSRGESGEAFF.

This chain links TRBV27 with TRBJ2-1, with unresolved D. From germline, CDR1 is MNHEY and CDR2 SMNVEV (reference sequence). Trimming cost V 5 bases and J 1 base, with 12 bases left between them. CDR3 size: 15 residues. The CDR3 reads CASSLDRLSYNEQFF. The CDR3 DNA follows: TGTGCCAGCAGTCTAGACCGGCTGTCCTACAATGAGCAGTTCTTC.

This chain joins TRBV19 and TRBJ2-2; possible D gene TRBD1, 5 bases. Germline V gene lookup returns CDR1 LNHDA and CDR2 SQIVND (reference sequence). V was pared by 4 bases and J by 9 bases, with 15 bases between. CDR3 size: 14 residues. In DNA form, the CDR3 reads TGTGCCAGTAGTACCCAGGTTCAGGGAAGGGAGCTGTTTTTT. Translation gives CASSTQVQGRELFF.

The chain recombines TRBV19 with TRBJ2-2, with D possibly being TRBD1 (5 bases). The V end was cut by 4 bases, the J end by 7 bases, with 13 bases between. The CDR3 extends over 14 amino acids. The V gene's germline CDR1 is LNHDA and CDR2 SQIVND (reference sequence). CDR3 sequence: CASSTQAGNGELFF. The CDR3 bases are TGTGCCAGTAGTACACAGGCTGGGAACGGGGAGCTGTTTTTT.

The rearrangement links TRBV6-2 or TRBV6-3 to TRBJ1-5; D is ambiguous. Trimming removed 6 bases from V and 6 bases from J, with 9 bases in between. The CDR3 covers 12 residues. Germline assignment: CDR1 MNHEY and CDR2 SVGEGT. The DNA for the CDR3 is TGTGCCAGCAGCTTCGGAGGTCAGCCCCAGCATTTT. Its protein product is CASSFGGQPQHF.

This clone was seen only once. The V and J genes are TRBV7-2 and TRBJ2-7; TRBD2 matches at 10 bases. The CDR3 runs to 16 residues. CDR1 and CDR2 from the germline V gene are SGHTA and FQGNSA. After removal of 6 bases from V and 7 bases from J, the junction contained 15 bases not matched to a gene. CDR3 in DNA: TGTGCCAGCAGACGTATAGCGGGAGGCTCCTTAGGGGAGCAGTACTTC. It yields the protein CASRRIAGGSLGEQYF. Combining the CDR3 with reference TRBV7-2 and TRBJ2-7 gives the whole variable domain GAGVSQSPSNKVTEKGKDVELRCDPISGHTALYWYRQSLGQGLEFLIYFQGNSAPDKSGLPSDRFSAERTGGSVSTLTIQRTQQEDSAVYLCASRRIAGGSLGEQYFGPGTRLTVT.

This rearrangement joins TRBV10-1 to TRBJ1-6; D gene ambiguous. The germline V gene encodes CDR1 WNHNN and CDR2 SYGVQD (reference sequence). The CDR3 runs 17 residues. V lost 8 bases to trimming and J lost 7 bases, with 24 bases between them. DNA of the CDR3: TGCGCCAGCTTTAGCCCGGGCGGGAAATTTGGGAATTCACCCCTCCACTTT. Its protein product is CASFSPGGKFGNSPLHF.

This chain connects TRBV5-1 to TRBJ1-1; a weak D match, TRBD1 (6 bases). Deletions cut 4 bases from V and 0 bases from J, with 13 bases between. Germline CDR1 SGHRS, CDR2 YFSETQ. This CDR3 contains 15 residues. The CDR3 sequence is CASSPSTGLNTEAFF. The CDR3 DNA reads TGCGCCAGCAGCCCGTCGACAGGATTGAACACTGAAGCTTTCTTT. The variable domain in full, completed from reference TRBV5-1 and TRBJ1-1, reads KAGVTQTPRYLIKTRGQQVTLSCSPISGHRSVSWYQQTPGQGLQFLFEYFSETQRNKGNFPGRFSGRQFSNSRSEMNVSTLELGDSALYLCASSPSTGLNTEAFFGQGTRLTVV.

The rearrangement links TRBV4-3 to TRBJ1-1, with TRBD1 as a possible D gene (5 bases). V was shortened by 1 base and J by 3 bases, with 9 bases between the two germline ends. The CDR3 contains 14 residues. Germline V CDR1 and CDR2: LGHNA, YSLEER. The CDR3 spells CASSQGRGDTEAFF. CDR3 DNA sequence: TGCGCCAGCAGCCAAGGGCGGGGGGACACTGAAGCTTTCTTT.

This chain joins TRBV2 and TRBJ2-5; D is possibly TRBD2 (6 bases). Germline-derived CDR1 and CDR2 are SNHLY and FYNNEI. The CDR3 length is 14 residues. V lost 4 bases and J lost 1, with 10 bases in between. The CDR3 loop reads CASSGMRGQETQYF. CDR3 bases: TGTGCCAGCAGTGGAATGCGGGGCCAAGAGACCCAGTACTTC.

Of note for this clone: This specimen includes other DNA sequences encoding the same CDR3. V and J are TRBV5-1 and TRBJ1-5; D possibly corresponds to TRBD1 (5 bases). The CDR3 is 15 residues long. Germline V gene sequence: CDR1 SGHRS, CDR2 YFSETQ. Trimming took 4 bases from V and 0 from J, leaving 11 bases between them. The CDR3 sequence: CASSLDSYSNQPQHF. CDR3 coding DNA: TGCGCCAGCAGCCTAGACAGTTATAGCAATCAGCCCCAGCATTTT.

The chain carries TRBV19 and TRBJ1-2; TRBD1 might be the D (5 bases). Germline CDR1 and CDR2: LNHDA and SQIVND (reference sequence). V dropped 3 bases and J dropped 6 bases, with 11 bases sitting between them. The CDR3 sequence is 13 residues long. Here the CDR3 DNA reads TGTGCCAGTAGTATCACCAGGGATAATGGCTACACCTTC. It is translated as CASSITRDNGYTF. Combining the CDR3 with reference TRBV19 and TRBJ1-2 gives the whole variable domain DGGITQSPKYLFRKEGQNVTLSCEQNLNHDAMYWYRQDPGQGLRLIYYSQIVNDFQKGDIAEGYSVSREKKESFPLTVTSAQKNPTAFYLCASSITRDNGYTFGSGTRLTVV.

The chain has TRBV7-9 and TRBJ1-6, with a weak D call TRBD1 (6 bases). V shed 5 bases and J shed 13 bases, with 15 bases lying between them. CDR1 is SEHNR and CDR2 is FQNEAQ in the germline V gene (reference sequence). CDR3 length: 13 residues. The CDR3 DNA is TGTGCCAGCAGCATGGGACAAGGCTTGCCCCTCCACTTT. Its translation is CASSMGQGLPLHF. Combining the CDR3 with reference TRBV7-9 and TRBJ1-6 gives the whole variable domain DTGVSQNPRHKITKRGQNVTFRCDPISEHNRLYWYRQTLGQGPEFLTYFQNEAQLEKSRLLSDRFSAERPKGSFSTLEIQRTEQGDSAMYLCASSMGQGLPLHFGNGTRLTVT.

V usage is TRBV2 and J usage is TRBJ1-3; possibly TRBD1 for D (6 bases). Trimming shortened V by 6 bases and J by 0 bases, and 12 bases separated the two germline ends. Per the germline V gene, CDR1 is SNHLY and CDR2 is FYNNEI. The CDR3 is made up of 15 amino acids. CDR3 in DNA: TGTGCCAGCAGACAGGGAGAGATCTCTGGAAACACCATATATTTT. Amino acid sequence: CASRQGEISGNTIYF.

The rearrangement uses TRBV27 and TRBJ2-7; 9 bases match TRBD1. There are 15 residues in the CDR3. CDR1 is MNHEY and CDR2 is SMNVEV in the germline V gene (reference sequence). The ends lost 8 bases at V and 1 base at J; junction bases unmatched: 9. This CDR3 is CASRPLGQGSYEQYF. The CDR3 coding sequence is TGTGCCAGCCGCCCCCTGGGACAGGGTTCCTACGAGCAGTACTTC.

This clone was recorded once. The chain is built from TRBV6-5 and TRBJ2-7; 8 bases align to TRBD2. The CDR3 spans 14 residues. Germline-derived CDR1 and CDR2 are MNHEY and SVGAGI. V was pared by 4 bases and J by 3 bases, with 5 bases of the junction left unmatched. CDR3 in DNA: TGTGCCAGCAGTTTATCGGCGGGAGGCTACGAGCAGTACTTC. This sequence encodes CASSLSAGGYEQYF.